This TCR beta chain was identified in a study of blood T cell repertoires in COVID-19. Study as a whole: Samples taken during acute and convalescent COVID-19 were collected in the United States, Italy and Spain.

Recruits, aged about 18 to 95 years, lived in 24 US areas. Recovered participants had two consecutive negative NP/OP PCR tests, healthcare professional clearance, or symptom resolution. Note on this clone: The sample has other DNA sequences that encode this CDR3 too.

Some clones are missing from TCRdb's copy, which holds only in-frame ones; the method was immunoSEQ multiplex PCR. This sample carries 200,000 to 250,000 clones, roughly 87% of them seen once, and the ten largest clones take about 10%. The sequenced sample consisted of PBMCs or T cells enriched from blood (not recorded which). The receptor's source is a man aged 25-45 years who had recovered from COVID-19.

In DNA form, the CDR3 reads TGCAGTGCTAGGCATAGTGAGACCCAGTACTTC. It translates to CSARHSETQYF. The chain uses TRBV20-1 and TRBJ2-5, with D unresolved. Looked up from germline, CDR1 is DFQATT and CDR2 is SNEGSKA (reference sequence). Trimming took 3 bases from V and 5 from J, leaving 7 bases between them. The CDR3 loop spans 11 amino acids.